Below, 32 T cell receptor beta chains from the same sample are listed, as sequenced in a study of tumor and adjacent non-tumor tissue in lung cancer (dated by TCRdb to the late 2010s). RNA was isolated from bulk, unsorted tissue, and RNA quality was assessed with a NanoDrop ND-1000 and an Agilent 2100. Libraries were made using multiplex PCR. For sequencing, an Illumina HiSeq 2500 was employed. TCRbeta libraries were constructed through three rounds of nested PCR with primers (Table S4) according to protocols modified from ARM-PCR. The public reads were reanalyzed by TCRdb: fastp trimming at Q25, MiXCR alignment, in-frame beta chains only. Every distinct CDR3 protein forms one entry, paired with its most common genes and DNA. Within this sample are more than 90,000 distinct CDR3 sequences, with roughly 66% of them counted one time only. The top ten clones comprise 15% to 20% of the sample. Sequenced material: lung tumor tissue. Receptor source: a man aged 55-75 years with non-small cell lung cancer.

About this clonotype: At one end, the junction sequence differs from germline, possibly due to a read error. The chain carries TRBV12-3 or TRBV12-4 and TRBJ2-7; 7 bases agree with TRBD2. The CDR3 covers 15 residues. For the CDR3, the DNA is TGTGCCAGTAGTTTATACGGGGGAGGGCCTTACAAGCAGTACTTC. This translates into CASSLYGGGPYKQYF.

In this sample, this clonotype turned up a few times. The chain has TRBV18 and TRBJ2-3, with D unresolved. V shed 5 bases and J shed 2 bases, with 11 bases lying between them. Germline-derived CDR1 and CDR2 are KGHSH and LQKENI. The CDR3 has 14 residues. CDR3 sequence: CASSSLPHTDTQYF. Here the CDR3 DNA reads TGTGCCAGCTCATCTCTCCCCCACACAGATACGCAGTATTTT.

This clonotype was counted at least ten times. Here the CDR3 reads CASSSPGQGREKLFF. The CDR3 DNA is TGTGCCAGCAGTTCACCGGGACAGGGGAGGGAAAAACTGTTTTTT. This chain uses TRBV28 with TRBJ1-4; TRBD1 agrees at 10 bases. Germline CDR1 reads MDHEN; CDR2 reads SYDVKM. V shed 4 bases and J 8 bases; nucleotides not matched to a gene: 7. This CDR3 is built from 15 residues.

V usage is TRBV29-1 and J usage is TRBJ1-2; D perhaps matches TRBD1 (5 bases). This CDR3 has 13 residues. CDR1 and CDR2 (germline): SQVTM, ANQGSEA. V was cut by 8 bases and J by 6 bases, with 19 bases left in between. The CDR3, as DNA: TGCAGCACTGACGGTTCGGCAGGGAATGGCTACACCTTC. This translates into CSTDGSAGNGYTF.

V is TRBV4-2 and J is TRBJ2-5; 7 nucleotides match TRBD1. The CDR3 extends over 16 amino acids. CDR1 is LGHNA, CDR2 YNFKEQ, per germline. V was pared by 4 bases and J by 4 bases, with 12 bases of the junction left unmatched. The CDR3: CASSREDRRLSETQYF. Written as DNA, the CDR3 is TGTGCCAGCAGCCGAGAGGACAGGAGGCTGTCAGAGACCCAGTACTTC.

This clonotype was counted once. The conserved phenylalanine or tryptophan is not found at the CDR3 terminus, so this likely reflects a read error. The CDR3 spells CSVEGQDNQETQYL. The DNA of the CDR3 is TGCAGTGTTGAAGGGCAGGATAATCAAGAGACCCAGTACCTC. This sequence joins TRBV29-1 and TRBJ2-5; unclear D gene. Germline assignment: CDR1 SQVTM and CDR2 ANQGSEA. The CDR3 covers 14 residues.

To note about this clonotype: With a much larger clone just one base away, this may be a read error. The V gene is TRBV28, the J gene TRBJ1-5, with TRBD1 matching 8 bases. The CDR3 length is 15 residues. Germline CDR1 reads MDHEN; CDR2 reads SYDVKM. CDR3 loop: CTSSLGQGRPWSQHF. DNA for the CDR3: TGTACCAGCAGCCTTGGACAGGGCCGTCCTTGGTCCCAGCATTTT.

This clonotype was seen many times. This rearrangement joins TRBV5-6 to TRBJ2-1; 7 bases match TRBD2. The CDR3 length is 13 residues. Trimming at V came to 2 bases and at J to 8 bases, leaving 4 bases not matched to a gene. Germline-derived CDR1 and CDR2 are SGHDT and YYEEEE. This CDR3 reads CASSFTSEDEQFF. The CDR3 region has the DNA TGTGCCAGCAGCTTCACTAGCGAGGATGAGCAGTTCTTC.

Comments on this clonotype: The conserved phenylalanine or tryptophan normally closing the CDR3 is absent here, so this likely arose from a read error. J is TRBJ2-7 and V is TRBV30; unclear D gene. This CDR3 spans 11 amino acids. The germline V gene encodes CDR1 GTSNPN and CDR2 SVGIG (reference sequence). CDR3 nucleotides: TGTGCTTGGAACCAGACGCACGAGCAGTACTTA. Protein sequence: CAWNQTHEQYL.

To note about this clonotype: One base away lies a much larger clone, so this may be a sequencing read error. The V gene is TRBV12-3 or TRBV12-4, the J gene TRBJ2-3, with TRBD2 as a possible D gene (5 bases). The length of the CDR3 is 17 residues. The CDR3 DNA reads TGTGCCAGCAGTAAATCGGGGTCTTCATCAGTAAGAGATACGCGGTATTTT. It specifies CASSKSGSSSVRDTRYF.

A note on this clonotype: At one end, the junction sequence differs from germline, possibly due to a read error. The J gene is TRBJ2-1, the V gene TRBV5-1; D perhaps matches TRBD2 (5 bases). The CDR3 covers 16 residues. The germline V gene encodes CDR1 SGHRS and CDR2 YFSETQ. CDR3: CASSPRSARGYIEQFF. CDR3 sequence (DNA): TGCGCCAGCAGCCCTAGATCAGCGAGAGGGTACATTGAGCAGTTCTTC.

The gene calls are TRBV5-1 and TRBJ2-7; D gene unclear. The CDR3 covers 14 residues. Deletions cut 4 bases from V and 2 bases from J, with 13 bases between. The germline V gene encodes CDR1 SGHRS and CDR2 YFSETQ. DNA of the CDR3: TGCGCCAGCAGCCTTGCTGGAGAAGCCTACGAGCAGTACTTC. It encodes CASSLAGEAYEQYF.

In regard to this clonotype: The junction and the germline gene differ at one end; a read error may be behind it. The rearrangement uses TRBV12-3 or TRBV12-4 and TRBJ2-1, with 16 bases identical to TRBD2. The CDR3 sequence is 19 residues long. CDR3 in amino acids: CASSVGTSGRARSYNEHFF. As DNA, the CDR3 is TGTGCTAGCAGTGTCGGGACTAGCGGGAGGGCCCGCTCCTACAATGAGCACTTCTTC.

About this clonotype: A much bigger clone sits one base away, suggesting this may be a read error. The CDR3 sequence: CASTSGTGGYNSPLPF. CDR3 DNA: TGTGCCAGCACCTCCGGGACAGGGGGCTATAATTCACCCCTCCCCTTT. V gene TRBV12-3 or TRBV12-4 combines with J gene TRBJ1-6, with TRBD1 matching over 12 bases. The CDR3 is 16 amino acids.

This chain uses TRBV5-4 with TRBJ2-1; no clear D gene. This CDR3 is 14 amino acids long. CDR1 SGHNT and CDR2 YYREEE come from the germline V gene (reference sequence). V lost 4 bases and J lost 8, with 16 bases in between. CDR3: CASSPNPASDEQFF. The CDR3 bases are TGTGCCAGCAGCCCTAATCCCGCATCTGATGAGCAGTTCTTC.

The table lists this clonotype with many counts. The V and J genes are TRBV6-1 and TRBJ1-5; tentatively, D is TRBD1 (6 bases). Trimming left V 0 bases short and J 7 bases short, with 13 bases between. Germline CDR1 and CDR2: MNHNS and SASEGT. This CDR3 has 15 residues. CDR3 in amino acids: CASSEAGGLGQPQHF. In DNA form, the CDR3 reads TGTGCCAGCAGTGAAGCGGGGGGGCTAGGGCAGCCCCAGCATTTT.

The rearrangement links TRBV18 to TRBJ2-1; TRBD2 aligns across 8 bases. The CDR3 loop spans 16 amino acids. V lost 0 bases and J lost 5; bases outside the gene matches: 6. Germline V gene data show CDR1 as KGHSH and CDR2 as LQKENI. The DNA of the CDR3 is TGTGCCAGCTCACCACCTGGGGGACTAGTTAACAATGAGCAGTTCTTC. This gives the protein CASSPPGGLVNNEQFF.

Concerning this clonotype itself: This clone may be a read error of a much larger clone one base away. This sequence joins TRBV5-4 and TRBJ2-5; TRBD2 matches 11 bases. The germline gives CDR1 SGHNT, CDR2 YYREEE (reference sequence). The CDR3 runs 15 residues. The CDR3 is CASSSLAGVQETEYF. CDR3 coding DNA: TGTGCCAGCAGCTCACTAGCGGGAGTACAAGAGACCGAGTACTTC.

Only one count was recorded for this clonotype. At one end the junction does not follow the germline gene, possibly because of a read error. The V and J genes are TRBV29-1 and TRBJ2-7; the D gene could be TRBD1 or TRBD2 (6 bases each). The CDR3 runs to 10 residues. The V gene's germline CDR1 is SQVTM and CDR2 ANQGSEA. CDR3 sequence: CSIEEGGQYF. The CDR3 nucleotides are TGCAGCATTGAAGAGGGGGGACAGTACTTC.

This clonotype was seen at least ten times. V is TRBV6-2 or TRBV6-3 and J is TRBJ1-1; D gene uncertain. Germline CDR1 and CDR2: MNHEY and SVGEGT. The germline V and J ends were trimmed by 5 bases and 4 bases, with 5 bases remaining between them. The CDR3 spans 11 residues. CDR3 amino acids: CASSKLTEAFF. The DNA of the CDR3 is TGTGCCAGCAGTAAGCTCACTGAAGCTTTCTTT.

In the case of this clonotype: The junction differs from germline at one of its ends, possibly a read error. The CDR3 loop reads CASSFLQGAGDLFF. The CDR3 DNA is TGTGCCAGCAGTTTCCTACAGGGGGCTGGGGATCTGTTTTTT. This chain connects TRBV6-5 to TRBJ2-2, with 9 bases identical to TRBD1. Germline V gene data show CDR1 as MNHEY and CDR2 as SVGAGI. The CDR3 spans 14 residues.

The chain recombines TRBV18 with TRBJ2-5, with D possibly matching TRBD1 (5 bases). Germline CDR1 reads KGHSH; CDR2 reads LQKENI. This CDR3 is built from 14 residues. V lost 2 bases, J lost 4 bases, and 11 bases lay in between. Here the CDR3 DNA reads TGTGCCAGCTCACCATCAGGGAAGGGAGAGACCCAGTACTTC. Protein: CASSPSGKGETQYF.

This chain links TRBV30 with TRBJ2-3; unclear D gene. Germline assignment: CDR1 GTSNPN and CDR2 SVGIG (reference sequence). Trimming left V 4 bases short and J 6 bases short, with 11 bases between. This CDR3 is 12 amino acids long. The CDR3 sequence is CAWIGDRDTQYF. The CDR3 nucleotides read TGTGCCTGGATTGGAGACCGGGATACGCAGTATTTT.

This clonotype was counted only a few times. A read error may be the cause here, since a much bigger clone is one base away. The chain links TRBV6-1 to TRBJ2-3; TRBD1 matches at 10 bases. Germline CDR1 and CDR2: MNHNS and SASEGT. This CDR3 is built from 16 residues. V gave up 4 bases and J gave up 4 bases; unmatched junction bases: 8. CDR3 nucleotides: TGTGCCAGCAGTGCCTCGGACAGGGGGAGGGCAGATACGCAGTATTTT. It specifies CASSASDRGRADTQYF.

This clonotype is classed as medium-sized. The chain uses TRBV6-5 and TRBJ2-6; 9 nucleotides align to TRBD2. CDR1 and CDR2 from the germline V gene are MNHEY and SVGAGI. The CDR3 covers 17 residues. V lost 5 bases, J lost 0 bases, and 5 bases stayed unmatched. CDR3 in amino acids: CASSVAGVFSGANVLTF. The CDR3 coding sequence is TGTGCCAGCAGTGTAGCGGGAGTATTCTCTGGGGCCAACGTCCTGACTTTC.

Points on this clonotype: A junction boundary mismatches the germline segment, possibly from a read error. The chain is built from TRBV4-1 and TRBJ2-2, with 14 bases fitting TRBD2. The CDR3 extends over 18 amino acids. Germline CDR1 reads MGHRA; CDR2 reads YSYEKL. In DNA form, the CDR3 reads TGCGCCAGTAGCCAACAGACTAGCGGGAGGGCGAACATCGGGGAGCTGTTTTTT. The encoded protein is CASSQQTSGRANIGELFF.

The chain recombines TRBV4-3 with TRBJ2-1; D remains unclear. Per the germline V gene, CDR1 is LGHNA and CDR2 is YSLEER. There are 15 residues in the CDR3. V lost 2 bases and J lost 16, with 24 bases in between. DNA of the CDR3: TGCGCCAGCAGCCAATTGATAAGTGTCTACAATGAGCGATTCTTC. The encoded protein is CASSQLISVYNERFF.

Concerning this clonotype itself: A much more abundant neighbour one base away suggests this may be a read error. This chain joins TRBV20-1 and TRBJ2-1; D unresolved. The CDR3 extends over 15 amino acids. Between the trimmed V and J ends, which lost 0 bases and 2 bases, there was a span of 11 bases. CDR1 is DFQATT, CDR2 SNEGSKA, per germline (reference sequence). The CDR3 DNA follows: TGCAGTGCTAGAGATTTCGATCCAACCTACAATGAGCAGTTCTTC. Its translation: CSARDFDPTYNEQFF.

Comment on this clonotype: A read error is likely, as this CDR3 ends without the conserved phenylalanine or tryptophan. This sequence joins TRBV12-5 and TRBJ1-5; D gene uncertain. The CDR3 consists of 11 residues. Germline assignment: CDR1 LGHNT and CDR2 FRNRAP. The V gene lost 5 bases and the J gene lost 5 bases, with 4 bases spanning the gap. The CDR3 reads CASGLDQPQHI. CDR3 bases: TGTGCTAGTGGTCTGGATCAGCCCCAGCATATT.

The chain employs TRBV6-6 and TRBJ1-1; maybe TRBD1 (6 bases). V lost 1 base and J 4 bases, leaving 13 bases between the germline ends. From germline, CDR1 is MNHNY and CDR2 SVGAGI (reference sequence). The CDR3 extends over 15 amino acids. The CDR3 sequence: CASSYWEQGTTEAFF. The CDR3 DNA sequence: TGTGCCAGCAGTTACTGGGAACAGGGAACCACTGAAGCTTTCTTT.

The gene calls are TRBV19 and TRBJ1-1; D gene unclear. V lost 3 bases to trimming and J lost 6 bases, with 11 bases between them. The germline CDR1 and CDR2 sequences are LNHDA and SQIVND (reference sequence). CDR3 length: 13 residues. The CDR3 here is CASSIKGEAEAFF. For the CDR3, the DNA is TGTGCCAGTAGTATTAAGGGAGAGGCTGAAGCTTTCTTT.

Of note for this clonotype: One base away lies a much larger clone, so this may be a sequencing read error. V is TRBV6-1 and J is TRBJ1-4; TRBD1 matches at 8 bases. The CDR3 is 14 residues long. V shed 6 bases, J shed 6 bases, and the junction held 6 bases outside the gene matches. CDR1 and CDR2 (germline): MNHNS, SASEGT. In nucleotides, the CDR3 is TGTGCCAGCAGGCTCAGGGGGCTTGATGAAAAACTGTTTTTT. This encodes CASRLRGLDEKLFF.